This T cell receptor beta chain was recorded in a study of control samples from healthy donors and cancer patients. The germline V gene encodes CDR1 SNHLY and CDR2 FYNNEI. Trimming removed 7 bases from V and 2 bases from J; junction bases left unmatched: 7. This CDR3 comprises 14 residues. Profiled with immunoSEQ multiplex PCR; TCRdb holds only in-frame clones, not every one. Of roughly 25,000 clones listed, more than 75% were seen once; the top ten hold around an eighth. The chain has TRBV2 and TRBJ1-2; 7 nucleotides match TRBD1. The sequenced material came from PBMCs. This receptor was obtained from a man aged 50-60 years with lung cancer. For the CDR3, the DNA is TGTGCCAGCACCGAGGGACAGAAGAACTATGGCTACACCTTC. Translated: CASTEGQKNYGYTF.